Listed here are 16 T cell receptor beta chains from one sample, sequenced in a study of shared clonotypes between healthy human individuals. Clones were sequenced by immunoSEQ multiplex PCR, and TCRdb holds only the in-frame ones, with some missing. This table has 70,000 to 95,000 clones, around 57% appearing once. Material: memory CD8+ T cells sorted from blood. The subset: CD45RO+ cells pooled with CCR7-negative TemRA cells. The receptor set was obtained from a man aged 30-40 years in good health.

This chain uses TRBV9 with TRBJ1-1; 7 bases match TRBD1. The germline gives CDR1 SGDLS, CDR2 YYNGEE. The CDR3 covers 14 residues. J lost 9 bases, V lost 2 bases, and 10 bases had no gene match. CDR3 region: CASSVSPGQSQAFF. CDR3 coding DNA: TGTGCCAGCAGCGTTAGTCCGGGACAGAGCCAAGCTTTCTTT.

The chain recombines TRBV7-3 with TRBJ1-1; D is perhaps TRBD1 (5 bases). Per germline, CDR1 SGHTA and CDR2 FQGTGA. The V and J ends lost 1 base and 7 bases respectively, with 16 bases between them. The CDR3 extends over 15 amino acids. CDR3 coding DNA: TGTGCCAGCAGCTTAAGTACGGGGCTGAGGGATGAAGCTTTCTTT. Translating it yields CASSLSTGLRDEAFF.

The V call is TRBV13, the J call TRBJ2-2; D is undetermined. The CDR3 consists of 17 residues. The germline V and J ends were trimmed by 1 base and 0 bases, with 12 bases remaining between them. The germline CDR1 and CDR2 sequences are PRHDT and FYEKMQ (reference sequence). CDR3 sequence (DNA): TGTGCCAGCAGCTTAGTTCGGCAGGTCGCGAACACCGGGGAGCTGTTTTTT. Its translation is CASSLVRQVANTGELFF.

This chain joins TRBV6-1 and TRBJ1-2, with TRBD1 identical over 10 bases. CDR1 and CDR2 (germline): MNHNS, SASEGT. The trim removed 4 bases at V and 2 bases at J, leaving 7 bases unmatched. The CDR3 has 16 residues. The chain's CDR3 is CASSAGTGEGNYGYTF. DNA of the CDR3: TGTGCCAGCAGTGCCGGGACAGGGGAAGGGAACTATGGCTACACCTTC.

This clone has only a few counts. This chain connects TRBV5-1 to TRBJ2-7; 8 nucleotides line up with TRBD1. The CDR3 runs to 14 residues. Germline-derived CDR1 and CDR2 are SGHRS and YFSETQ. Trimming cost V 3 bases and J 5 bases; bases outside gene matches: 7. CDR3 DNA sequence: TGCGCCAGCAGCTCCACAGGGGGTCTCAACGAGCAGTACTTC. Its protein is CASSSTGGLNEQYF.

This clone is judged large. The gene calls are TRBV4-2 and TRBJ2-1; D is perhaps TRBD2 (5 bases). V lost 2 bases and J 0 bases, leaving 17 bases between the germline ends. CDR3 length equals 18 residues. Germline V gene sequence: CDR1 LGHNA, CDR2 YNFKEQ. Here the CDR3 DNA reads TGTGCCAGCAGCCAACTGGAGTTTACGGGGAGCTCCTACAATGAGCAGTTCTTC. It yields the protein CASSQLEFTGSSYNEQFF.

This clone has only a few counts. V is TRBV29-1 and J is TRBJ1-2, with D unclear. The V gene's germline CDR1 is SQVTM and CDR2 ANQGSEA. Trimming left V 6 bases short and J 8 bases short, with 10 bases between. This CDR3 spans 10 amino acids. The CDR3 reads CSVSTWGYTF. CDR3 DNA sequence: TGCAGCGTCTCTACCTGGGGCTACACCTTC. The variable domain in full, completed from reference TRBV29-1 and TRBJ1-2, reads SAVISQKPSRDICQRGTSLTIQCQVDSQVTMMFWYRQQPGQSLTLIATANQGSEATYESGFVIDKFPISRPNLTFSTLTVSNMSPEDSSIYLCSVSTWGYTFGSGTRLTVV.

This clone was recorded many times. The chain uses TRBV7-9 and TRBJ2-1; 8 bases map to TRBD1. Germline V gene data show CDR1 as SEHNR and CDR2 as FQNEAQ (reference sequence). Losses at the gene ends were 6 bases for V and 9 bases for J; bases not matched to a gene: 10. The CDR3 has 14 residues. The CDR3 nucleotides read TGTGCCAGCAGGGATCGACAGGGGTACGGTGAGCAGTTCTTC. Protein sequence: CASRDRQGYGEQFF.

The rearrangement uses TRBV7-9 and TRBJ2-5; 11 bases align to TRBD2. The CDR3 length is 15 residues. V dropped 2 bases and J dropped 3; count of bases not matched to a gene: 2. Germline V gene sequence: CDR1 SEHNR, CDR2 FQNEAQ (reference sequence). The CDR3: CASSLPTSGKETQYF. The DNA for the CDR3 is TGTGCCAGCAGCTTACCGACTAGCGGGAAAGAGACCCAGTACTTC.

V is TRBV18 and J is TRBJ1-5; weak D call: TRBD1 (6 bases). The germline CDR1 and CDR2 sequences are KGHSH and LQKENI. The CDR3 runs 14 residues. The V end was cut by 4 bases, the J end by 3 bases, with 10 bases between. The CDR3, as DNA: TGTGCCAGCTCACTTACAGGGATCAATCAGCCCCAGCATTTT. It codes for CASSLTGINQPQHF.

At least ten counts were recorded for this clone. This rearrangement joins TRBV6-4 to TRBJ2-1; TRBD1 agrees at 10 bases. The CDR3 runs to 13 residues. CDR1 and CDR2 from the germline V gene are MRHNA and SNTAGT. V was pared by 8 bases and J by 6 bases, with 4 bases of the junction left unmatched. The CDR3 DNA sequence: TGTGCCAGCGGGACAGGGGACGCCAATGAGCAGTTCTTC. This gives the protein CASGTGDANEQFF.

This chain connects TRBV21-1 to TRBJ2-6. TRBV21-1 is given as a pseudogene. The CDR3 runs to 15 residues. For the CDR3, the DNA is TGTGCCAGCAAGGGACGGACTCCTGGGGCCAACGTCCTGACTTTC. It encodes CASKGRTPGANVLTF.

The V and J genes are TRBV6-1 and TRBJ1-5, with unresolved D. Per the germline V gene, CDR1 is MNHNS and CDR2 is SASEGT. V was trimmed by 1 base and J by 5 bases, leaving 12 bases between them. The CDR3 spans 15 residues. Written as DNA, the CDR3 is TGTGCCAGCAGTGAAGGGGAGGTAGGTTATCAGCCCCAGCATTTT. The encoded protein is CASSEGEVGYQPQHF.

This clone was recorded a few times. The rearrangement uses TRBV11-2 and TRBJ2-1; 13 bases match TRBD2. CDR3 length: 18 amino acids. Germline assignment: CDR1 SGHAT and CDR2 FQNNGV. V was clipped by 0 bases and J by 4 bases; unmatched bases: 6. CDR3 loop: CASSLDRVTSGRYNEQFF. CDR3 in DNA: TGTGCCAGCAGCTTAGATCGTGTGACTAGCGGGAGGTACAATGAGCAGTTCTTC.

In this sample, this clone turned up a few times. The chain is built from TRBV6-4 and TRBJ2-1, with a possible D match to TRBD1 (6 bases). Trimming left V 2 bases short and J 0 bases short, with 8 bases between. CDR1 MRHNA and CDR2 SNTAGT come from the germline V gene. The CDR3 is 15 residues long. CDR3 nucleotides: TGTGCCAGCAGTGACACAGGGAGCTCCTACAATGAGCAGTTCTTC. Translated: CASSDTGSSYNEQFF.

This clone was counted between two and nine times. The chain has TRBV19 and TRBJ1-5, with D possibly matching TRBD1 (6 bases). This CDR3 is built from 16 residues. V dropped 3 bases and J dropped 0 bases, with 12 bases sitting between them. Germline assignment: CDR1 LNHDA and CDR2 SQIVND (reference sequence). The chain's CDR3 is CASSIGGQNSNQPQHF. CDR3 nucleotides: TGTGCCAGTAGTATTGGAGGACAGAATAGCAATCAGCCCCAGCATTTT.